This TCR beta chain appears in the sequencing data of a study of cytomegalovirus exposure and HLA in healthy donors. The PCR ran on 60 Vbeta and 13 Jbeta primers. Generated by immunoSEQ multiplex PCR, the TCRdb table keeps only in-frame clones and is missing some. The sample holds 130,000 or so clones, roughly 75% seen once. This CDR3 region has 14 residues. The germline V gene encodes CDR1 MNHEY and CDR2 SMNVEV (reference sequence). V dropped 5 bases and J dropped 6 bases, with 16 bases sitting between them. The chain combines TRBV27 with TRBJ1-2; TRBD1 might be the D (6 bases). The sequence derives from a man aged 35 to 55 in good health and CMV-seronegative. The specimen was PBMCs. This CDR3 reads CASSGDNRSNGYTF. Here the CDR3 DNA reads TGTGCCAGCAGTGGGGACAACAGGAGTAATGGCTACACCTTC.